The 10 T cell receptor beta chains below were found in one sample sequenced in a study of cytomegalovirus exposure and HLA in healthy donors. With 60 Vbeta and 13 Jbeta primers, the PCR was carried out. Repertoires were generated with immunoSEQ multiplex PCR, while TCRdb's copy carries only in-frame clones and drops some. Altogether 150,000 to 200,000 clones are present, approximately 80% being singletons, with the ten largest covering about 2%. Sequencing input: PBMCs. The receptors come from a woman younger than 35 in good health and CMV-seropositive.

This chain joins TRBV5-6 and TRBJ2-1, with 12 positions matching TRBD2. Germline V gives CDR1 SGHDT, CDR2 YYEEEE. This CDR3 is built from 18 residues. Trimming took 2 bases from V and 0 from J; bases not matched to a gene: 6. Here the CDR3 reads CASSFLAGGTSSYNEQFF. Here the CDR3 DNA reads TGTGCCAGCAGCTTTCTAGCGGGGGGGACGAGCTCCTACAATGAGCAGTTCTTC.

The rearrangement links TRBV5-1 to TRBJ1-1; D gene unclear. CDR3 length equals 14 residues. Trimming took 5 bases from V and 5 from J, leaving 16 bases between them. CDR1 is SGHRS, CDR2 YFSETQ, per germline. CDR3 DNA: TGCGCCAGCAGGCTTGCAGGTGGTCTTACTGAAGCTTTCTTT. It codes for CASRLAGGLTEAFF.

The chain recombines TRBV10-1 with TRBJ2-3; 11 bases fit TRBD2. This CDR3 is built from 18 residues. Germline values: CDR1 WNHNN, CDR2 SYGVQD (reference sequence). The V segment lost 3 bases and the J segment 0 bases; nucleotides outside the gene matches: 8. Here the CDR3 reads CASSELFTSGGSTDTQYF. The CDR3 DNA is TGCGCCAGCAGTGAACTTTTTACTAGCGGGGGAAGCACAGATACGCAGTATTTT.

The rearrangement uses TRBV9 and TRBJ2-1; D perhaps matches TRBD2 (5 bases). The V gene lost 0 bases and the J gene lost 7 bases, with 14 bases spanning the gap. Per the germline V gene, CDR1 is SGDLS and CDR2 is YYNGEE. There are 15 residues in the CDR3. The DNA for the CDR3 is TGTGCCAGCAGCGTAGATAGCGAATATTGGAATGAGCAGTTCTTC. Protein sequence: CASSVDSEYWNEQFF.

CDR3 sequence (DNA): TGTGCCAGCAGCTACAGACTAGCGGGGGGGGCAGATACGCAGTATTTT. This gives the protein CASSYRLAGGADTQYF. The chain combines TRBV7-2 with TRBJ2-3, with 14 bases fitting TRBD2. This CDR3 has 16 amino acids. Germline values: CDR1 SGHTA, CDR2 FQGNSA. J was trimmed by 4 bases and V by 4 bases; bases with no gene match: 4.

A single count supports this clone. The chain employs TRBV7-9 and TRBJ2-3, with a tentative D call TRBD1 (5 bases). Germline lookup yields CDR1 SEHNR and CDR2 FQNEAQ (reference sequence). V was pared by 5 bases and J by 4 bases, with 10 bases between. This CDR3 region has 13 residues. This CDR3 is CASSAQGADTQYF. Written as DNA, the CDR3 is TGTGCCAGCAGCGCGCAGGGTGCAGATACGCAGTATTTT.

This clone was found once. The chain uses TRBV4-1 and TRBJ1-3; D is undetermined. This CDR3 is 14 amino acids long. Germline V gene lookup returns CDR1 MGHRA and CDR2 YSYEKL. V lost 4 bases to trimming and J lost 1 base, with 8 bases between them. CDR3 nucleotides: TGCGCCAGCAGCCGCGGATCGTCTGGAAACACCATATATTTT. Translating it yields CASSRGSSGNTIYF.

This clone was picked up one time. The chain couples TRBV5-1 to TRBJ1-1, with no clear D. The CDR3 totals 12 residues. Germline CDR1 and CDR2: SGHRS and YFSETQ. V dropped 4 bases and J dropped 4 bases, with 8 bases sitting between them. The CDR3 is CASSAVSTEAFF. The DNA of the CDR3 is TGCGCCAGCAGCGCGGTAAGCACTGAAGCTTTCTTT. The entire variable domain, with the rest obtained from reference TRBV5-1 and TRBJ1-1, is as follows: KAGVTQTPRYLIKTRGQQVTLSCSPISGHRSVSWYQQTPGQGLQFLFEYFSETQRNKGNFPGRFSGRQFSNSRSEMNVSTLELGDSALYLCASSAVSTEAFFGQGTRLTVV.

J is TRBJ1-6 and V is TRBV30, with D unresolved. CDR1 and CDR2 (germline): GTSNPN, SVGIG (reference sequence). CDR3 length: 13 residues. V was trimmed by 1 base and J by 7 bases, leaving 8 bases between them. CDR3 DNA: TGTGCCTGGAGTGCAGAGGAGAATTCACCCCTCCACTTT. Its translation is CAWSAEENSPLHF.

This rearrangement joins TRBV28 to TRBJ2-5, with 8 nucleotides matching TRBD1. The germline gives CDR1 MDHEN, CDR2 SYDVKM. CDR3 length equals 15 residues. The trim removed 6 bases at V and 0 bases at J, leaving 6 bases unmatched. The CDR3 here is CASSRTGLYQETQYF. DNA for the CDR3: TGTGCCAGCAGCAGGACAGGGCTGTACCAAGAGACCCAGTACTTC.